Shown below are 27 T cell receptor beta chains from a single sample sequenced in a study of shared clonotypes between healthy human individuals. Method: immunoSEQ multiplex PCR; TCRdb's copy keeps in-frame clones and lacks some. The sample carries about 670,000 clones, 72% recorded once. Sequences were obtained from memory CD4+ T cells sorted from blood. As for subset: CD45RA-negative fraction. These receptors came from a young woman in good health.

CDR3 in amino acids: CASTEGTGNTEAFF. As DNA, the CDR3 is TGTGCCAGCACCGAGGGTACGGGGAACACTGAAGCTTTCTTT. The chain has TRBV6-6 and TRBJ1-1; D not resolved. The CDR3 has 14 amino acids. With 7 bases removed from V and 1 base from J, the gap between germline ends came to 13 bases. Germline CDR1 and CDR2: MNHNY and SVGAGI (reference sequence).

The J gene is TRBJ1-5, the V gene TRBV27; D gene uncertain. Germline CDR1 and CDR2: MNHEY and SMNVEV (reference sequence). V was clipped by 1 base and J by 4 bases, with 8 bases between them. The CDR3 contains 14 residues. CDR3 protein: CASSLYSGNQPQHF. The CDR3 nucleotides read TGTGCCAGCAGTTTATATTCCGGGAATCAGCCCCAGCATTTT.

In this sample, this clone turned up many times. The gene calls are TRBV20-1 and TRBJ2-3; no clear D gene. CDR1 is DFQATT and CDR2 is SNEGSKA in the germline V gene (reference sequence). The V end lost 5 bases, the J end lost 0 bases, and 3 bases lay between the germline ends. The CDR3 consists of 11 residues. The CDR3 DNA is TGCAGTGCTCTCAGCACAGATACGCAGTATTTT. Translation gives CSALSTDTQYF.

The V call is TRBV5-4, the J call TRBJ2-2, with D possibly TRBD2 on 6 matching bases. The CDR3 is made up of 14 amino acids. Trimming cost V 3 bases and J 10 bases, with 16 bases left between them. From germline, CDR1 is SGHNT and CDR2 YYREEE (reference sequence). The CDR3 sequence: CASSSGTPLQELFF. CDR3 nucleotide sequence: TGTGCCAGCAGCTCCGGGACTCCCCTTCAGGAGCTGTTTTTT. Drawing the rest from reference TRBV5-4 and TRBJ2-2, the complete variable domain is ETGVTQSPTHLIKTRGQQVTLRCSSQSGHNTVSWYQQALGQGPQFIFQYYREEENGRGNFPPRFSGLQFPNYSSELNVNALELDDSALYLCASSSGTPLQELFFGEGSRLTVL.

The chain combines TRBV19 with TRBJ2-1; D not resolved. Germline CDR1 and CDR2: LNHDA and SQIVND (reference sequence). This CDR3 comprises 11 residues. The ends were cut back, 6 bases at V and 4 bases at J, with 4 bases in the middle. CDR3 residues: CASRGYNEQFF. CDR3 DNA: TGTGCCAGTAGGGGGTACAATGAGCAGTTCTTC.

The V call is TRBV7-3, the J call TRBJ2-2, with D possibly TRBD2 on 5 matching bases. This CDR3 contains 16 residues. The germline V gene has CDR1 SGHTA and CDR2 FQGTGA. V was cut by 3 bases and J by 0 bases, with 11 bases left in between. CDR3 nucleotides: TGTGCCAGCAGCTTTCAGGCGGGCCCGAACACCGGGGAGCTGTTTTTT. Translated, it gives CASSFQAGPNTGELFF.

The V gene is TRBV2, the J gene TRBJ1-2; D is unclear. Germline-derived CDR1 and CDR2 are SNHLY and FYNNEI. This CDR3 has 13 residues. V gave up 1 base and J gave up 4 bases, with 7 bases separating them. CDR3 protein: CASSEGQSYGYTF. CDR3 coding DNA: TGTGCCAGCAGTGAAGGACAAAGCTATGGCTACACCTTC. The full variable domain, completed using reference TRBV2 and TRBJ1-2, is EPEVTQTPSHQVTQMGQEVILRCVPISNHLYFYWYRQILGQKVEFLVSFYNNEISEKSEIFDDQFSVERPDGSNFTLKIRSTKLEDSAMYFCASSEGQSYGYTFGSGTRLTVV.

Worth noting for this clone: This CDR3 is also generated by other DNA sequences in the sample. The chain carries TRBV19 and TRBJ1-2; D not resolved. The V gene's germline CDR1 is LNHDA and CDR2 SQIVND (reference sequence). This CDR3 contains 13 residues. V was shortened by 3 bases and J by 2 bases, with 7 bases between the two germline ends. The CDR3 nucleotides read TGTGCCAGTAGTATGGGTCTGAACTATGGCTACACCTTC. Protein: CASSMGLNYGYTF.

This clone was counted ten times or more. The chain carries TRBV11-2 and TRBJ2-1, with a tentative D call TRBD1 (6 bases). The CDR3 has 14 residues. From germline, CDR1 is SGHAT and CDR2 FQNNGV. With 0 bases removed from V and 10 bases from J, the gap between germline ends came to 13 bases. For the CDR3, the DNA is TGTGCCAGCAGCTTAGACGAGGGGGTTGGGGAGCAGTTCTTC. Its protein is CASSLDEGVGEQFF.

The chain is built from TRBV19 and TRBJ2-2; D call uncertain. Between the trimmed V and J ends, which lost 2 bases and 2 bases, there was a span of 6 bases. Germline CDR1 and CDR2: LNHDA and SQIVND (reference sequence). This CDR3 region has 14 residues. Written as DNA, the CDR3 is TGTGCCAGTAGTATAATCGTTAACACCGGGGAGCTGTTTTTT. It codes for CASSIIVNTGELFF.

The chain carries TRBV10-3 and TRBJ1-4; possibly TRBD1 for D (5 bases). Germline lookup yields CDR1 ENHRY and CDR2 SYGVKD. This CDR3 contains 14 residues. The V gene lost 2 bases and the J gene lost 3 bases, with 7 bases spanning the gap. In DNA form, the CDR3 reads TGTGCCATCAGTGAGGGGGACGCTAATGAAAAACTGTTTTTT. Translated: CAISEGDANEKLFF.

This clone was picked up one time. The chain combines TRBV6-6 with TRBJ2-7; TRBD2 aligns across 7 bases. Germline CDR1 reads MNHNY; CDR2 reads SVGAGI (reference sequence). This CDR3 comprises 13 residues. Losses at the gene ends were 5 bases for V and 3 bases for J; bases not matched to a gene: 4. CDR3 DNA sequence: TGTGCCAGCAGTGCGGGAGAGCTCTACGAGCAGTACTTC. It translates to CASSAGELYEQYF.

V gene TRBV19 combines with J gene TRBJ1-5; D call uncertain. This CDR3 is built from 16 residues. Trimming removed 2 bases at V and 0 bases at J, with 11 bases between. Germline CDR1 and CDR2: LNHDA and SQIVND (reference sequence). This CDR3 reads CASSITRLGSNQPQHF. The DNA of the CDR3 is TGTGCCAGTAGTATAACGAGGTTGGGTAGCAATCAGCCCCAGCATTTT.

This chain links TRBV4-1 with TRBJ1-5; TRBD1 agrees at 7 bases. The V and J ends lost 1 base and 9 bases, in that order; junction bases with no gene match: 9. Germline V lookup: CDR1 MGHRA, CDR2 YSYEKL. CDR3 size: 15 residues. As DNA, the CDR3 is TGCGCCAGCAGCCAAGTACAGACAGGGCCGTGGCCCCAGCATTTT. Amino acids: CASSQVQTGPWPQHF.

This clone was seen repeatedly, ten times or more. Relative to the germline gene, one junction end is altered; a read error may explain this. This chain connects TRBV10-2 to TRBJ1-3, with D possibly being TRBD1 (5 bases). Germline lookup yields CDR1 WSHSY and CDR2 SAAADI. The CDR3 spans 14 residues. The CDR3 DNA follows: TGCGCCAGCACTGAGGCGGGGGGTGTTAACACCATATATTTT. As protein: CASTEAGGVNTIYF.

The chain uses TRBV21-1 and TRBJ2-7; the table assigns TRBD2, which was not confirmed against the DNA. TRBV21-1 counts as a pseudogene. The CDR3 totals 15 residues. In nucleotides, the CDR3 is TGTGCCAGCAGCAAAGAGACTAGCGGCACCTACGAGCAGTACTTC. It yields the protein CASSKETSGTYEQYF.

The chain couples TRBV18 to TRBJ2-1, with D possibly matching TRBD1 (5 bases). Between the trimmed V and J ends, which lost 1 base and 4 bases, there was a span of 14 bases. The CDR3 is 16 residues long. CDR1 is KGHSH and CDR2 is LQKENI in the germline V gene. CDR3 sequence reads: CASSPRVVTGYNEQFF. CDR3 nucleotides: TGTGCCAGCTCACCACGGGTCGTCACAGGATACAATGAGCAGTTCTTC. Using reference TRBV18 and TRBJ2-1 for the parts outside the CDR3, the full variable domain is NAGVMQNPRHLVRRRGQEARLRCSPMKGHSHVYWYRQLPEEGLKFMVYLQKENIIDESGMPKERFSAEFPKEGPSILRIQQVVRGDSAAYFCASSPRVVTGYNEQFFGPGTRLTVL.

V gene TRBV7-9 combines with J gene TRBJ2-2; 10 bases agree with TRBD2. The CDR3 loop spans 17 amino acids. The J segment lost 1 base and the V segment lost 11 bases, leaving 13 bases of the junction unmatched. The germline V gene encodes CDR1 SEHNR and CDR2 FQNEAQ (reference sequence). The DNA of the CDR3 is TGTGCCCTCTTCGGACTAGCGGAAATGAAGAACACCGGGGAGCTGTTTTTT. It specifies CALFGLAEMKNTGELFF. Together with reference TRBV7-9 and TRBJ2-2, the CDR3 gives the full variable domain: DTGVSQNPRHKITKRGQNVTFRCDPISEHNRLYWYRQTLGQGPEFLTYFQNEAQLEKSRLLSDRFSAERPKGSFSTLEIQRTEQGDSAMYLCALFGLAEMKNTGELFFGEGSRLTVL.

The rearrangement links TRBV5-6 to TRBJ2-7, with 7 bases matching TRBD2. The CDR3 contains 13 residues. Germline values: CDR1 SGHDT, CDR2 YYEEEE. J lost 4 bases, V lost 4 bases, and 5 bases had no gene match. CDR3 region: CASSKGLPYEQYF. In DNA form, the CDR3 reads TGTGCCAGCAGCAAGGGACTACCTTACGAGCAGTACTTC.

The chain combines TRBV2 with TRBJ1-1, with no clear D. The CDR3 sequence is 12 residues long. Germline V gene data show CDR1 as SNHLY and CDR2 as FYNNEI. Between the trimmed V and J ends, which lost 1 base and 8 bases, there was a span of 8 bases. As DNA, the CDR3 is TGTGCCAGCAGTGAAGAGGGCAGGGAAGCTTTCTTT. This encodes CASSEEGREAFF.

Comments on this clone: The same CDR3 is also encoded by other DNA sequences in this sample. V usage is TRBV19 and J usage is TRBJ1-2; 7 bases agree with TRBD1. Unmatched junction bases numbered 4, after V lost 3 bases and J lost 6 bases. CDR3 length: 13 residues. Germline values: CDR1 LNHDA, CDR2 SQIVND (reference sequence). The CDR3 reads CASSINQGDGYTF. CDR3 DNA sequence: TGTGCCAGTAGTATTAACCAGGGGGATGGCTACACCTTC.

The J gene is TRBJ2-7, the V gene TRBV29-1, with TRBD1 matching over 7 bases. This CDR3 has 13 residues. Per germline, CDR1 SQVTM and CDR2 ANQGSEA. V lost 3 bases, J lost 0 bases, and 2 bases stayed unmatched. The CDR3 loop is CSVEAGGSYEQYF. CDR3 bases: TGCAGCGTTGAGGCAGGGGGCTCCTACGAGCAGTACTTC.

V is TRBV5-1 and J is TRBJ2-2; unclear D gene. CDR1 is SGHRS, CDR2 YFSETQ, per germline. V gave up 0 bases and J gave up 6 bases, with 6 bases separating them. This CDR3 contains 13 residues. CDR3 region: CASSLGFAGELFF. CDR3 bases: TGCGCCAGCAGCTTGGGCTTCGCCGGGGAGCTGTTTTTT.

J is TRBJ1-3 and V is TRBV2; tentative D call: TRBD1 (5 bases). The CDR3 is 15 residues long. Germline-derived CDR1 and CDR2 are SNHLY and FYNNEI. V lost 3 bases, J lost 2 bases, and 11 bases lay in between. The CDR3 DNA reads TGTGCCAGCAGTGATCCTACAGGAACTGGAAACACCATATATTTT. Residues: CASSDPTGTGNTIYF.

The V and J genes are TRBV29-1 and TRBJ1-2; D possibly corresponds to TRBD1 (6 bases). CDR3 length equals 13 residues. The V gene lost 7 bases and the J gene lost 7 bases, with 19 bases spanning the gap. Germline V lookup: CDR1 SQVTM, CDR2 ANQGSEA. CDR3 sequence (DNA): TGCAGCGCGGACCCCGAGGGGGGGCCTGGCTACACCTTC. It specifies CSADPEGGPGYTF. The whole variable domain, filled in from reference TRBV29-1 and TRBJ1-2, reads SAVISQKPSRDICQRGTSLTIQCQVDSQVTMMFWYRQQPGQSLTLIATANQGSEATYESGFVIDKFPISRPNLTFSTLTVSNMSPEDSSIYLCSADPEGGPGYTFGSGTRLTVV.

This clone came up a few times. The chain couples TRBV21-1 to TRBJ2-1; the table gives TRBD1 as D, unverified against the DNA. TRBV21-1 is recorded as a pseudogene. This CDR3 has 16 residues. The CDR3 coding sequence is TGTGCCAGCACCATTGAGGGGGGACAGGGCTACAATGAGCAGTTCTTC. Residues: CASTIEGGQGYNEQFF.

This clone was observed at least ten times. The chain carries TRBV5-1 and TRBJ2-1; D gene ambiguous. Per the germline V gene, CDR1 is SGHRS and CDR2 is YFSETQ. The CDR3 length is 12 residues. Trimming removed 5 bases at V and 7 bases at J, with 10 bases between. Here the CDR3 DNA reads TGCGCCAGCAGTGGGATGGCGAATGAGCAGTTCTTC. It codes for CASSGMANEQFF.